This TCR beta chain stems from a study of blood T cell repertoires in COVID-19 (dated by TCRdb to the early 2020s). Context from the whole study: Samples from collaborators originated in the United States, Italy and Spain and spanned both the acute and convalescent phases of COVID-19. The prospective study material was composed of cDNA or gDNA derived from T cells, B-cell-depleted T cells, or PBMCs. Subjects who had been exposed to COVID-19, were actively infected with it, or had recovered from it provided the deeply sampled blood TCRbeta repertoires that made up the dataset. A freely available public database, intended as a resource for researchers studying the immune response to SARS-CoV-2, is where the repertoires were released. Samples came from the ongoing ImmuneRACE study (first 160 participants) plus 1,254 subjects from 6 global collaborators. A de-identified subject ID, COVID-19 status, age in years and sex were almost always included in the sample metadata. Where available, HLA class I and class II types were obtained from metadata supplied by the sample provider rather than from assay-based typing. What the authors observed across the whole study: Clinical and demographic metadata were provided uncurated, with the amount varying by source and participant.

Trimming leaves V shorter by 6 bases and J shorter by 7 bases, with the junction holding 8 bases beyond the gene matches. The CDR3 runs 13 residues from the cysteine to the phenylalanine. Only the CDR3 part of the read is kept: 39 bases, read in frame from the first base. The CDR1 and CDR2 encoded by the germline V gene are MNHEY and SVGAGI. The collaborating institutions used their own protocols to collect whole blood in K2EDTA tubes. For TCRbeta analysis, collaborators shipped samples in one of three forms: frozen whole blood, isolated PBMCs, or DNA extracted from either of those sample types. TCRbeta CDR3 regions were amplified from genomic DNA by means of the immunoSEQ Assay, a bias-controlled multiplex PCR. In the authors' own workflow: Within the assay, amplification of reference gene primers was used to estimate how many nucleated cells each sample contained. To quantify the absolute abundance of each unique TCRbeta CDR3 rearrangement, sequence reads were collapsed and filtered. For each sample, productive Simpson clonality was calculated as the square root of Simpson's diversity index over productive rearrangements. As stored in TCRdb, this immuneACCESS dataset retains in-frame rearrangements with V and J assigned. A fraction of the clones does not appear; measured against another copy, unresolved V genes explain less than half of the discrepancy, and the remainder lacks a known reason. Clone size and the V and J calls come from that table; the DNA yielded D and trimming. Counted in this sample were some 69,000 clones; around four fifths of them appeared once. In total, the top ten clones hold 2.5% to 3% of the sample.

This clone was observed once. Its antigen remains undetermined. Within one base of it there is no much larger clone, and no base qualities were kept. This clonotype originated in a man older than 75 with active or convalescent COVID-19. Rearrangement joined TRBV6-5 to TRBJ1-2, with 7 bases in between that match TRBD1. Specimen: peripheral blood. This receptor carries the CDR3 CASSLTGVGGYTF. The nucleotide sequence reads TGTGCCAGCAGCCTAACAGGGGTCGGTGGCTACACCTTC.